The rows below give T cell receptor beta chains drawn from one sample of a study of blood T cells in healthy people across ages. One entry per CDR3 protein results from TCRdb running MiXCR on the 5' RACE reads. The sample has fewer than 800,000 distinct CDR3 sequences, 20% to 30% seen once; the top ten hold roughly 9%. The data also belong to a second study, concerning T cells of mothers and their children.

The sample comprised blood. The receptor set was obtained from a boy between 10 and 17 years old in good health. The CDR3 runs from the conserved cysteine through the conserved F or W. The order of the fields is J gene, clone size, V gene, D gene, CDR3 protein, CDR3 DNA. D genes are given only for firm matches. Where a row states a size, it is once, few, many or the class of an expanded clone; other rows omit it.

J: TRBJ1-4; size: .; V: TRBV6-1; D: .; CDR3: CASSEWGEKLFF; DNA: TGTGCCAGCAGTGAGTGGGGTGAAAAACTGTTTTTT
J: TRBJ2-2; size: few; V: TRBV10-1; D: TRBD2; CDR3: CASSPVAGVTGELFF; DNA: TGCGCCAGCAGTCCCGTAGCGGGAGTAACCGGGGAGCTGTTTTTT
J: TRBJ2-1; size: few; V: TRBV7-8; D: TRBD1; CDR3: CASSFLTGGAYNEQFF; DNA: TGTGCCAGCAGCTTCCTCACAGGGGGAGCATACAATGAGCAGTTCTTC
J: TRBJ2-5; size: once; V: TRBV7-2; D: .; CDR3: CVTRTIPEETQYF; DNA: TGTGTCACTAGGACTATTCCGGAAGAGACCCAGTACTTC
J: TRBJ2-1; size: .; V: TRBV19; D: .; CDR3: CASSGPGAGYHEQFF; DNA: TGTGCCAGTAGTGGTCCAGGCGCGGGCTATCATGAGCAGTTCTTC
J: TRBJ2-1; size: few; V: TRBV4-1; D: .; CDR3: CASSQDPAGLAYNEQFF; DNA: TGCGCCAGCAGCCAAGACCCAGCGGGCCTGGCCTACAATGAGCAGTTCTTC
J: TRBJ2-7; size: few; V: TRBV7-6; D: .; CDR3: CASSLGRLTYEQYF; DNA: TGTGCCAGCAGCTTAGGACGGTTGACCTACGAGCAGTACTTC
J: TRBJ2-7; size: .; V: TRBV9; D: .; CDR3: CASSVDRVTYEQYF; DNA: TGTGCCAGCAGCGTAGACAGGGTGACCTACGAGCAGTACTTC
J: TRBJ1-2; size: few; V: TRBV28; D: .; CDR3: CASSLHLRGENGYTF; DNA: TGTGCCAGCAGTTTACACCTAAGAGGGGAGAATGGCTACACCTTC
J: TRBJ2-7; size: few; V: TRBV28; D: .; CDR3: CASRGAGQASYEQYF; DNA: TGTGCCAGCAGGGGAGCGGGACAGGCATCCTACGAGCAGTACTTC
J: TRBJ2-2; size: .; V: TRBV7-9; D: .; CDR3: CASGRGGLAGELFF; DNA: TGTGCCAGCGGAAGAGGGGGTTTGGCCGGGGAGCTGTTTTTT
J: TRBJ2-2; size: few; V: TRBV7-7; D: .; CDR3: CASSDKPGWTGELFF; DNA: TGTGCTAGCAGTGATAAACCCGGGTGGACCGGGGAGCTGTTTTTT
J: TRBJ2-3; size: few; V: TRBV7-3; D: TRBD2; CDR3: CASSYGLDVTDTQYF; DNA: TGTGCCAGCAGCTACGGACTAGATGTGACAGATACGCAGTATTTT
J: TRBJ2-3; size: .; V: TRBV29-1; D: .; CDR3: CSVESEAETDTQYF; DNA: TGCAGCGTTGAAAGCGAGGCGGAAACAGATACGCAGTATTTT
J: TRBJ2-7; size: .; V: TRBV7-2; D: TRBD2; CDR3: CASSLDTSGSYEQYF; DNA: TGTGCCAGCAGCTTAGATACTAGCGGGAGCTACGAGCAGTACTTC
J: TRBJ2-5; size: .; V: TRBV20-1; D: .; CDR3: CSASPEETQYF; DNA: TGCAGTGCTAGCCCAGAGGAGACCCAGTACTTC
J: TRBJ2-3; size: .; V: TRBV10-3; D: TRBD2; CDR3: CAISIPLSGRGADTQYF; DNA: TGTGCCATCAGTATCCCCCTTAGCGGGAGAGGCGCAGATACGCAGTATTTT
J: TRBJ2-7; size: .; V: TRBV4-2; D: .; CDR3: CASSQEGGYHPPYEQYF; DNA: TGTGCCAGCAGCCAAGAGGGCGGCTATCACCCCCCCTACGAGCAGTACTTC
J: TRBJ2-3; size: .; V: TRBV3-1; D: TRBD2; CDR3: CASSQEEREGHDTQYF; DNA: TGTGCCAGCAGCCAAGAGGAGCGGGAGGGTCACGATACGCAGTATTTT
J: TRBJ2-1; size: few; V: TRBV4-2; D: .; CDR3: CASSHPSVGNEQFF; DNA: TGTGCCAGCAGCCATCCATCCGTAGGCAATGAGCAGTTCTTC
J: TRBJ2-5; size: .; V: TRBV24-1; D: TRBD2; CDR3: CATSEKPSRGLETQYF; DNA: TGCGCCACCAGTGAGAAGCCTTCGCGGGGGTTGGAGACCCAGTACTTC
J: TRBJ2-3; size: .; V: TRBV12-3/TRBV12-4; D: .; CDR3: CASSLGRGRADTEYF; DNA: TGTGCCAGCAGTTTGGGACGGGGGAGAGCAGATACGGAGTATTTT